This T cell receptor beta chain was obtained from a study of blood T cells in healthy people across ages. CDR3 length equals 16 residues. With a J-beta primer mix and a sample-barcoded 5' primer, a second PCR ran 7 to 11 cycles. TCRdb processed the 5' RACE reads anew with MiXCR; each CDR3 protein has one entry. The profile shows 1.5 million to 2 million distinct CDR3 sequences, under 30% of them singletons. Each donor had about 10 milliliters of peripheral blood drawn. This clonotype showed up just a few times. The sample was blood. The chain combines TRBV21-1 with TRBJ1-2; whether TRBD1, the table's D call, matches the DNA was not checked. TRBV21-1 is annotated as a pseudogene. The TCR sequence derives from a woman in her thirties in good health. This chain's CDR3 is CASSNIGQGTNYGYTF. The CDR3 DNA is TGTGCCAGCAGCAATATAGGACAGGGCACTAACTATGGCTACACCTTC.